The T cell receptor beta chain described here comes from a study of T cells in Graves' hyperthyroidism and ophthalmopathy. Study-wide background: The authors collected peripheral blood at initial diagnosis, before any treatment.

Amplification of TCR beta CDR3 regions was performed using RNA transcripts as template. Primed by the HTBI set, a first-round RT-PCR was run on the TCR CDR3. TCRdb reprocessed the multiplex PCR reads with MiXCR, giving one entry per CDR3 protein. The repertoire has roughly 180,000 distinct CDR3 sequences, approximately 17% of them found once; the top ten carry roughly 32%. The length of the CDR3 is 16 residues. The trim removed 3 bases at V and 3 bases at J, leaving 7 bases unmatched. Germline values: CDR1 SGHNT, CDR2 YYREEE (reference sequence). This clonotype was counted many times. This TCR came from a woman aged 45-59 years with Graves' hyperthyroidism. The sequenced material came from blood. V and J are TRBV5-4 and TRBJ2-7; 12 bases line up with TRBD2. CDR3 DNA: TGTGCCAGCAGCTCACCCGGACTAGCGGGGAACTACGAGCAGTACTTC. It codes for CASSSPGLAGNYEQYF.